Listed below are T cell receptor beta chains from one sample, sequenced in a study of cytomegalovirus exposure and HLA in healthy donors. Libraries were prepared by immunoSEQ multiplex PCR; TCRdb keeps only in-frame clonotypes and omits some of them. The table lists 76,000 or so clones, approximately 95% of them singletons. Sequenced sample: PBMCs. The receptors shown here come from a woman aged 18-29 years in good health and CMV-seronegative. Both conserved end residues are part of each CDR3.

TRBJ1-2	TRBV10-3	CAISELGQGIGGYTF
TRBJ1-3	TRBV30	CAWSVLRGISSGNTIYF
TRBJ2-2	TRBV28	CASSFSIGRQGKIGELFF
TRBJ2-1	TRBV6-4	CASSDSVRGGHEQFF
TRBJ2-4	TRBV27	CASSLRWAAAKNIQYF
TRBJ1-2	TRBV19	CASSPRTGSSYGYTF
TRBJ2-7	TRBV7-9	CASSSRQGLEQYF
TRBJ2-3	TRBV28	CASSPGPGTAIYTQYF
TRBJ2-1	TRBV4-3	CASSLGTGANEQFF
TRBJ2-7	TRBV29-1	CSVTHRGEQYF
TRBJ2-3	TRBV30	CACSPGLASSTDTQYF
TRBJ2-1	TRBV6-1	CASRPELFNEQFF
TRBJ1-1	TRBV28	CASTLRPSSGNTEAFF
TRBJ2-7	TRBV4-1	CASSQVAAEAYEQYF
TRBJ2-3	TRBV5-1	CASSNTSGRWGTDTQYF
TRBJ1-2	TRBV9	CASSVSGAYGYTF
TRBJ2-5	TRBV10-2	CASMRTAQETQYF
TRBJ1-5	TRBV5-8	CASSLGTVSNQPQHF
TRBJ2-3	TRBV5-1	CASRDRGPSVADTQYF
TRBJ2-1	TRBV7-2	CAGGGYNEQFF
TRBJ2-6	TRBV9	CASSVGEDSSGANVLTF
TRBJ2-1	TRBV7-9	CASSLEAGGRSSYNEQFF
TRBJ2-5	TRBV11-3	CASSLGGRGTPAAQETQYF
TRBJ2-1	TRBV6-1	CASIFLAGYNEQFF
TRBJ2-1	TRBV14	CASSQDLISSEFF
TRBJ1-6	TRBV4-3	CASSQDATGSPLHF
TRBJ2-3	TRBV27	CASSLFSVGTYTDTQYF
TRBJ1-2	TRBV19	CASSNRVGSDGYTF
TRBJ2-3	TRBV9	CASSVWQGGSTDTQYF
TRBJ2-7	TRBV6-1	CASSLEQGPLYEQYF
TRBJ2-1	TRBV12-1	CASSFARPPRANEQFF
TRBJ2-7	TRBV10-3	CAISEWDRASYEQYF
TRBJ2-7	TRBV5-4	CASSSRDRGHEQYF